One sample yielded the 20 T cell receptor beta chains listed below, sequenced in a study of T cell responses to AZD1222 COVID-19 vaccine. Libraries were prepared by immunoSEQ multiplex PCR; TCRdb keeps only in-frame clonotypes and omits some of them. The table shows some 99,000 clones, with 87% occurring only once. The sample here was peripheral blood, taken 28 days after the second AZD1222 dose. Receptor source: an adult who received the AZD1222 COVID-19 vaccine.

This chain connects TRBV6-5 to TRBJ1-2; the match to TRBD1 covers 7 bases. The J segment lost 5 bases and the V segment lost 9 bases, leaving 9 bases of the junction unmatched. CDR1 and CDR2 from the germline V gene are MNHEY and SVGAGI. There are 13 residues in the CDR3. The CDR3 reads CASRDRLSYGYTF. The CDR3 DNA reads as TGTGCCAGTCGGGACAGACTATCGTATGGCTACACCTTC.

For the CDR3, the DNA is TGTGCCAGCAGCCCGGTTAGCTCCTACGAGCAGTACTTC. Its protein is CASSPVSSYEQYF. The rearrangement joins TRBV3-1 (or the pseudogene TRBV3-2) to TRBJ2-7; D uncertain. Trimming left V 4 bases short and J 0 bases short, with 7 bases between. Germline lookup yields CDR1 LGHDT and CDR2 YNNKEL (reference sequence). The CDR3 has 13 residues.

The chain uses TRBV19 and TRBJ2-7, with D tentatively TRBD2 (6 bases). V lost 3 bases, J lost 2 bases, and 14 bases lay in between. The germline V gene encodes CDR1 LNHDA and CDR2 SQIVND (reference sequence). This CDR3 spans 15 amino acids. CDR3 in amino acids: CASSIGVGGTYEQYF. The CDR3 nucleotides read TGTGCCAGTAGTATTGGGGTGGGAGGAACCTACGAGCAGTACTTC.

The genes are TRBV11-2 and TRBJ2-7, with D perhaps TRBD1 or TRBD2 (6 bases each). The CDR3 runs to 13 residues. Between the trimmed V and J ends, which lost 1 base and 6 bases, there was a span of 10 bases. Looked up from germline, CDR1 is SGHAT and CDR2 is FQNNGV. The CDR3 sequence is CASSLVRGGEQYF. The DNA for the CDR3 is TGTGCCAGCAGCTTAGTCAGGGGAGGCGAGCAGTACTTC. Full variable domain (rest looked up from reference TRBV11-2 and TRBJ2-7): EAGVAQSPRYKIIEKRQSVAFWCNPISGHATLYWYQQILGQGPKLLIQFQNNGVVDDSQLPKDRFSAERLKGVDSTLKIQPAKLEDSAVYLCASSLVRGGEQYFGPGTRLTVT.

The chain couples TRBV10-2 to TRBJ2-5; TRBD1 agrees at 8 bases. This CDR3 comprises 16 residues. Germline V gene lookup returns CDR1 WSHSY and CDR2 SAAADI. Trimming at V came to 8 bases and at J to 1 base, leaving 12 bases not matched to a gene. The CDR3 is CASSPDRGASQETQYF. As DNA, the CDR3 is TGCGCCAGCTCCCCAGACAGGGGAGCTTCCCAAGAGACCCAGTACTTC.

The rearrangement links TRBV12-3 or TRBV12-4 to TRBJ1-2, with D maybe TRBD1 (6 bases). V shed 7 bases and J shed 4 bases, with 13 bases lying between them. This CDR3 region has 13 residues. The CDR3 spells CASTIQGIYGYTF. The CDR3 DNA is TGTGCCAGCACCATCCAGGGGATCTATGGCTACACCTTC.

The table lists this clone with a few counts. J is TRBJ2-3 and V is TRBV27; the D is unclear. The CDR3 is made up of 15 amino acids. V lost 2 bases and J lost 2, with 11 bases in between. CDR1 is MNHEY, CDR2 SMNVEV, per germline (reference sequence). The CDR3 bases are TGTGCCAGCAGTTTACGTTTCAGCCTCACAGATACGCAGTATTTT. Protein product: CASSLRFSLTDTQYF.

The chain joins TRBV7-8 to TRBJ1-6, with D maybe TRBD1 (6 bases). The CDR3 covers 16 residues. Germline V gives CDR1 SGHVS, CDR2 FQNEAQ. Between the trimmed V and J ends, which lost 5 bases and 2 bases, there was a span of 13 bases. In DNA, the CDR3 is TGTGCCAGCAGCCCCTTGGGGGGCACCTATAATTCACCCCTCCACTTT. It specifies CASSPLGGTYNSPLHF. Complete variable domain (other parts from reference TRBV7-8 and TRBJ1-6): GAGVSQSPRYKVAKRGQDVALRCDPISGHVSLFWYQQALGQGPEFLTYFQNEAQLDKSGLPSDRFFAERPEGSVSTLKIQRTQQEDSAVYLCASSPLGGTYNSPLHFGNGTRLTVT.

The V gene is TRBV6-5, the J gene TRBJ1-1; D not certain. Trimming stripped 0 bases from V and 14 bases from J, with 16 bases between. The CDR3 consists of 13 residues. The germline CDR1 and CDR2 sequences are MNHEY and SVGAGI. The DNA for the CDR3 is TGTGCCAGCAGTTACTCGATGGGTGGAAGTAGGTTCTTT. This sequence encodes CASSYSMGGSRFF.

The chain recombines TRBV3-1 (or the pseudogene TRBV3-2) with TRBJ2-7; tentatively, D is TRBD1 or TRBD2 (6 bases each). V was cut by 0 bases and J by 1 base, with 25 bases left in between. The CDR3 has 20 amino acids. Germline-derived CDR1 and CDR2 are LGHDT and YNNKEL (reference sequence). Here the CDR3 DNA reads TGTGCCAGCAGCCAAGAGGCGGAAGAAACCCTAGGGGGGAGATCCTACGAGCAGTACTTC. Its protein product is CASSQEAEETLGGRSYEQYF.

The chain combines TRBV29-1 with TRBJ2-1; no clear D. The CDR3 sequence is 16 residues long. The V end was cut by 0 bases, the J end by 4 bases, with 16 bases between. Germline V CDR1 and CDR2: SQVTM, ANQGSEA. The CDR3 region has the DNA TGCAGCGTTGAAGATCAACGACGGTTTCCATACAATGAGCAGTTCTTC. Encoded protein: CSVEDQRRFPYNEQFF.

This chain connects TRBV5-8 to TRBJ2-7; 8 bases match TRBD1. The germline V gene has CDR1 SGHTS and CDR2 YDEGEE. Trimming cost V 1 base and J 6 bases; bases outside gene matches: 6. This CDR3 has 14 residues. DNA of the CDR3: TGTGCCAGCAGCTTGCAGGGGGCAATTTCCGAGCAGTACTTC. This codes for CASSLQGAISEQYF.

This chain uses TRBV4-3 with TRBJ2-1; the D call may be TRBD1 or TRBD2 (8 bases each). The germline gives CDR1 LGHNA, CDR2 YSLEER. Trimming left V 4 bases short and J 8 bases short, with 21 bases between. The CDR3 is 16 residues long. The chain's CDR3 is CASSLAGTGNRDEQFF. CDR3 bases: TGCGCCAGCAGCCTAGCGGGGACAGGAAATAGGGATGAGCAGTTCTTC.

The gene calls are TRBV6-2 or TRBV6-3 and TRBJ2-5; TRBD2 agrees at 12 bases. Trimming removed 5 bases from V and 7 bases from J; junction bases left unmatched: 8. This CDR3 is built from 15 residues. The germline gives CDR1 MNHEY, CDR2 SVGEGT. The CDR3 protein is CASSQGLAGPRTQYF. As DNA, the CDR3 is TGTGCCAGCAGTCAGGGACTAGCGGGCCCCCGGACCCAGTACTTC.

For the CDR3, the DNA is TGTGCCAGCAGTTCCAACAGGGGGCAGACCGGGGAGCTGTTTTTT. Protein product: CASSSNRGQTGELFF. This chain links TRBV28 with TRBJ2-2; 9 bases agree with TRBD1. The V segment lost 4 bases and the J segment 5 bases; nucleotides outside the gene matches: 5. CDR1 is MDHEN and CDR2 is SYDVKM in the germline V gene. This CDR3 comprises 15 residues.

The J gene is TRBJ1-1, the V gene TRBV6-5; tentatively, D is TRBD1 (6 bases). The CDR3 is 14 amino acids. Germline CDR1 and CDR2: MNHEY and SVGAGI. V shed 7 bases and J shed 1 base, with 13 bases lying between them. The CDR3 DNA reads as TGTGCCAGCACTTGGGGGCGCGGGAACACTGAAGCTTTCTTT. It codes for CASTWGRGNTEAFF.

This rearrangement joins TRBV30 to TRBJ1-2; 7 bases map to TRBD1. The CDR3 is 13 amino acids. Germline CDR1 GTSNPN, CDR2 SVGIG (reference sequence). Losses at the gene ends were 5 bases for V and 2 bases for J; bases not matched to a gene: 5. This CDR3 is CAWQRQGNYGYTF. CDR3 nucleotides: TGTGCCTGGCAAAGACAGGGAAACTATGGCTACACCTTC.

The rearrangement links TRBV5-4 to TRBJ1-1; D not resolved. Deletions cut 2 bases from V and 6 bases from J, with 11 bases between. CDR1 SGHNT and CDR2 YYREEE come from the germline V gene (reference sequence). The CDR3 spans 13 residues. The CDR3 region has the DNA TGTGCCAGCAGCTTTTTATCCAGCTCTGAAGCTTTCTTT. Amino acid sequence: CASSFLSSSEAFF.

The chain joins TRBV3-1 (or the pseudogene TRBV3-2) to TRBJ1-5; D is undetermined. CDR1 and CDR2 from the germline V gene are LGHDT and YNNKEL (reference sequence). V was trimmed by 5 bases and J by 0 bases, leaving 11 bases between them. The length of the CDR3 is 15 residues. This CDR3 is CASSGGDYSNQPQHF. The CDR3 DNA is TGTGCCAGCAGCGGCGGGGATTATAGCAATCAGCCCCAGCATTTT.

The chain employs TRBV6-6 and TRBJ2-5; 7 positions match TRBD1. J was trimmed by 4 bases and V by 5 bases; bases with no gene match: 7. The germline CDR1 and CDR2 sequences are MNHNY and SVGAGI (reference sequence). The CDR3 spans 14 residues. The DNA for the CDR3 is TGTGCCAGCAGTACCTCGACAGGGACAGAGACCCAGTACTTC. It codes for CASSTSTGTETQYF.